The clone carrying this TCR beta chain was counted at least ten times. The germline V gene has CDR1 SGHRS and CDR2 YFSETQ. There are 15 residues in the CDR3. Germline trimming cut 4 bases from V and 8 bases from J; bases unmatched to any gene: 9. This specimen comes from a study of neurological immune-mediated disorders. As for the cDNA, it was generated by 5'RACE with 10-nucleotide random UMIs. MiXCR was run by TCRdb on the 5' RACE reads, yielding one entry per CDR3 protein. Among roughly 60,000 distinct CDR3 sequences, around 3.5% were seen once, and the ten largest hold approximately 3.1%. Preparation of the unsorted libraries drew on 2 million PBMCs stored at -80 C.

The chain uses TRBV5-1 and TRBJ2-1; 10 bases are shared with TRBD2. The sequencing input was PBMCs. The sequence derives from a woman in her 30s with multiple sclerosis. The CDR3 region has the DNA TGCGCCAGCAGCATAGCGGGGGGCCGTTTCGATGAGCAGTTCTTC. It is translated as CASSIAGGRFDEQFF.